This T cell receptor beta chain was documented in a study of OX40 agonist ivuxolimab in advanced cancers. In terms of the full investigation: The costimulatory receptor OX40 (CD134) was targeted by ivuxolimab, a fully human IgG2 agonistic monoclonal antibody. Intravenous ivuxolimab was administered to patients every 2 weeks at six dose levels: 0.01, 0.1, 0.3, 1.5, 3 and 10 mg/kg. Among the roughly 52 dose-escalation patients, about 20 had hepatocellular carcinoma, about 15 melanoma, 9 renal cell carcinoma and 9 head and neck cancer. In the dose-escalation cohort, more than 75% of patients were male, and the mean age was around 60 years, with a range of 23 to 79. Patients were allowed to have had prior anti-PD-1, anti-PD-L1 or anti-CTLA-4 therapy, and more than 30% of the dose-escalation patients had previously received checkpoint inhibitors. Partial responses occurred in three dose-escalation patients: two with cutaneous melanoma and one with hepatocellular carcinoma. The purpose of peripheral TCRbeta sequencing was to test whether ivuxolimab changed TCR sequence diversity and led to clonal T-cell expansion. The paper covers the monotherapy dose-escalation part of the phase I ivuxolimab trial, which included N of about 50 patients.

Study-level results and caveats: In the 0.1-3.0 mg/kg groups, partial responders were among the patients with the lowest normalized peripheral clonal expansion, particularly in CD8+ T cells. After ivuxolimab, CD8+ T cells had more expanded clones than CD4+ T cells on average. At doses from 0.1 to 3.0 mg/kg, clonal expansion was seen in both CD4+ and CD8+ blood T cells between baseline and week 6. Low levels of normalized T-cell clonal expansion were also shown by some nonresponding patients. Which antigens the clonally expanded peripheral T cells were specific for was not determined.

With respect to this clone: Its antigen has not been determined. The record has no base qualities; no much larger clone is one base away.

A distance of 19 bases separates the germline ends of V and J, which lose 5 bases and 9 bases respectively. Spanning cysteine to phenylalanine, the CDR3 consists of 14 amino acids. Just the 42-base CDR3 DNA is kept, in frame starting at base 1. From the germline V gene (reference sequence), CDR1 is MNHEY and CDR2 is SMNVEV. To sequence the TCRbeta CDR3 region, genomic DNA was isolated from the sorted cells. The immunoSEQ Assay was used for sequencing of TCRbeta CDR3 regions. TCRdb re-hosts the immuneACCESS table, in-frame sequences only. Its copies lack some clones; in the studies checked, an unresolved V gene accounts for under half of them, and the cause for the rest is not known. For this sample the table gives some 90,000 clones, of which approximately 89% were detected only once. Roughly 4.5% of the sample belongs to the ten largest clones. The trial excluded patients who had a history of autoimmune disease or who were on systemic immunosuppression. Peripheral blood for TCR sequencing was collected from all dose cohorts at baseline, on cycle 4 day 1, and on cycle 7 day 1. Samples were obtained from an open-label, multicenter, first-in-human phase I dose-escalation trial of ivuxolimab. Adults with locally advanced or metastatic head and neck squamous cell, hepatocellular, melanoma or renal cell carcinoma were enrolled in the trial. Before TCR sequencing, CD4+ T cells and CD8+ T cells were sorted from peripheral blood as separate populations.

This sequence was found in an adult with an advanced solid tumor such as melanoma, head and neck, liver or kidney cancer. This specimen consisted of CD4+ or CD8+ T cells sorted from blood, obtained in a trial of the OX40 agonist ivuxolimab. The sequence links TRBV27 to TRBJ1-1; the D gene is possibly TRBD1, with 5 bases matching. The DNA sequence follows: TGTGCCAGCAGTCTCCGACAGCGGCCTGTAAAAGCTTTCTTT. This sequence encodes CASSLRQRPVKAFF.